These T cell receptor beta chains were read from a single sample in a study of blood T cell repertoires in COVID-19. The protocol was immunoSEQ multiplex PCR, while the TCRdb copy is restricted to in-frame clones and leaves out a portion. The table includes approximately 290,000 clones, 80% to 85% detected once. The sequenced sample was peripheral blood. The receptors were sampled from a person between 65 and 79 years old with COVID-19, enrolled during active disease. CDR3s leave out the opening cysteine and the closing phenylalanine or tryptophan. D genes are given only for firm matches.

J gene | V gene | D gene | CDR3 length | CDR3 protein
TRBJ2-7 | TRBV7-2 | . | 11 | ASSLDVVGEQY
TRBJ1-6 | TRBV13 | TRBD1 | 14 | ASSRKDRGNNSPLH
TRBJ2-6 | TRBV9 | TRBD1 | 15 | ASSVRDRGSGANVLT
TRBJ2-2 | TRBV2 | . | 11 | ASSETRFGELF
TRBJ1-2 | TRBV7-9 | TRBD1 | 13 | ASSPDDRVGYGYT
TRBJ2-7 | TRBV12-3/TRBV12-4 | . | 11 | ASTSGVLNEQY
TRBJ1-1 | TRBV9 | TRBD1 | 13 | ASSAFYRGRTEAF
TRBJ1-1 | TRBV30 | . | 11 | AWSVNQGTEAF
TRBJ2-2 | TRBV29-1 | . | 13 | SVSKGQVNTGELF
TRBJ1-2 | TRBV28 | . | 10 | ASSSPLSGYT
TRBJ2-7 | TRBV6-2/TRBV6-3 | . | 11 | ASSRSGFYEQY
TRBJ2-5 | TRBV28 | TRBD2 | 17 | ASSRGPLGGATAQETQY
TRBJ1-6 | TRBV6-2/TRBV6-3 | . | 16 | ASSYSGDRMGYNSPLH
TRBJ2-1 | TRBV30 | . | 9 | AWSTGMSPL
TRBJ1-6 | TRBV19 | TRBD1 | 14 | ASSPHGQGGISPLH
TRBJ2-4 | TRBV29-1 | . | 16 | SVVPPHDRMGPKNIQY
TRBJ1-4 | TRBV6-2/TRBV6-3 | . | 13 | ASSYDGLRGEKLF
TRBJ2-1 | TRBV7-3 | . | 12 | ASSFMGADNEQF
TRBJ2-7 | TRBV2 | TRBD2 | 12 | ASSEGRGGYEQY
TRBJ1-1 | TRBV6-6 | . | 12 | ASRTAGSDTEAF
TRBJ1-5 | TRBV5-3 | . | 13 | ARSLTADSNQPQH
TRBJ1-5 | TRBV28 | . | 12 | ASSFALTDQPQH
TRBJ2-7 | TRBV11-3 | . | 12 | ASSLVCACTEQY
TRBJ2-1 | TRBV5-4 | TRBD2 | 15 | AAHRGGLARTYNEQF
TRBJ2-5 | TRBV2 | . | 13 | ASSEVVGRAGTQY
TRBJ1-2 | TRBV21-1 | . | 15 | ASSKDEQRQGNYGYT
TRBJ2-2 | TRBV7-2 | . | 12 | ASSLAPNTGELF
TRBJ1-5 | TRBV27 | . | 12 | ASSSQSRQASQH
TRBJ2-3 | TRBV10-3 | . | 13 | AIGPLAESTDTQY
TRBJ1-6 | TRBV5-1 | . | 13 | ASSPGPGYNSPLH
TRBJ1-1 | TRBV3-1/TRBV3-2 | . | 11 | ASSSTMNTEAF
TRBJ2-3 | TRBV13 | TRBD1 | 12 | ASKYRGVADTQY
TRBJ2-5 | TRBV4-2 | TRBD1 | 16 | ASSQAQGHTVRLETQY
TRBJ1-4 | TRBV19 | . | 12 | ASRSPGRNEKLF
TRBJ2-6 | TRBV7-2 | . | 12 | ASSFRAGANVLT
TRBJ2-5 | TRBV5-1 | . | 15 | ASSLRQGPTLQETQY
TRBJ1-1 | TRBV6-2/TRBV6-3 | . | 12 | ASSPAGWNTEAF
TRBJ2-3 | TRBV5-8 | TRBD1 | 14 | ASSLGTGGAADTQY
TRBJ1-5 | TRBV12-3/TRBV12-4 | . | 11 | ASSSGFNQPQH
TRBJ2-7 | TRBV28 | TRBD1 | 12 | ASSETGTGHEQY
TRBJ2-1 | TRBV11-2 | TRBD1 | 11 | ASSQRQGGEQF
TRBJ2-6 | TRBV3-1/TRBV3-2 | . | 14 | ASSQHTGLGANVLT
TRBJ1-1 | TRBV10-2 | . | 12 | ASSESKASGEAF
TRBJ2-1 | TRBV19 | . | 11 | ASSTVAEHEQF
TRBJ2-3 | TRBV2 | . | 13 | ASSVRQANTDTQY
TRBJ2-5 | TRBV14 | . | 10 | ASSGGPETQY
TRBJ1-2 | TRBV11-2 | . | 12 | ASSLDFQGSGYT
TRBJ2-3 | TRBV7-9 | . | 14 | ASSLELWGETDTQY
TRBJ2-6 | TRBV5-8 | . | 11 | ASRLSGANVLT
TRBJ2-7 | TRBV11-2 | . | 11 | ASSPSGGYEQY
TRBJ1-1 | TRBV11-2 | . | 12 | ASSSSFASAEAF
TRBJ1-1 | TRBV30 | TRBD1 | 12 | AWSTGVINTEAF
TRBJ1-2 | TRBV15 | . | 12 | ATSPHQEAHSYT
TRBJ2-7 | TRBV2 | . | 13 | ASSKDSPEAYEQY
TRBJ1-3 | TRBV18 | . | 15 | ASSPGSLGRTGNTIY
TRBJ1-1 | TRBV7-9 | . | 14 | ASSPLMGSRVTEAF
TRBJ1-1 | TRBV19 | . | 11 | ASSTFDIPEAF